These 3 T cell receptor beta chains came from one sample sequenced in a study of control samples from healthy donors and cancer patients. The assay was immunoSEQ multiplex PCR, and TCRdb's table has in-frame clones only and misses some. Of 150,000 to 200,000 clones listed, about 91% were seen once; the top ten hold around 2%. Sequenced material: blood. The receptors derive from a woman aged 40 to 50 in good health.

The chain joins TRBV2 to TRBJ2-3; TRBD2 might be the D (5 bases). The germline gives CDR1 SNHLY, CDR2 FYNNEI. V was clipped by 7 bases and J by 1 base, with 15 bases between them. The CDR3 spans 15 residues. The DNA for the CDR3 is TGTGCCAGCACAACCGGGGTGACTGGCACAGATACGCAGTATTTT. Protein: CASTTGVTGTDTQYF.

The chain couples TRBV4-1 to TRBJ2-5; 8 bases align to TRBD1. The CDR3 has 14 amino acids. Germline V gene sequence: CDR1 MGHRA, CDR2 YSYEKL. Trimming at V came to 3 bases and at J to 4 bases, leaving 4 bases not matched to a gene. The CDR3 reads CASSQKTGAETQYF. The CDR3 DNA reads TGCGCCAGCAGCCAGAAGACAGGGGCAGAGACCCAGTACTTC.

This clone is a singleton in its sample. The gene calls are TRBV19 and TRBJ1-2, with 7 bases that match TRBD1. Germline values: CDR1 LNHDA, CDR2 SQIVND (reference sequence). V shed 3 bases and J 6 bases; nucleotides not matched to a gene: 10. There are 15 residues in the CDR3. CDR3 protein: CASSIADRDRDGYTF. DNA for the CDR3: TGTGCCAGTAGTATCGCCGACCGGGACAGAGATGGCTACACCTTC.